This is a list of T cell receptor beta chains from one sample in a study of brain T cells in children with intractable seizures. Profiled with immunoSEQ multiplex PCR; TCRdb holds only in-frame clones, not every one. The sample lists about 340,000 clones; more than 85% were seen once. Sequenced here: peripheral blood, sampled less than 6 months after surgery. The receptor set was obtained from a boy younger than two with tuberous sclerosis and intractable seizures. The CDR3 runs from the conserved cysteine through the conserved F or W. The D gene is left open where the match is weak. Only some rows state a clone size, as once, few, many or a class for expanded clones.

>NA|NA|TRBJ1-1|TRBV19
CASRLSLNTEAFF
TGTGCCAGCCGTTTATCCTTGAACACTGAAGCTTTCTTT
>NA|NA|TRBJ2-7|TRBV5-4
CASSFYFSYEQYF
TGTGCCAGCAGCTTCTATTTCTCCTACGAGCAGTACTTC
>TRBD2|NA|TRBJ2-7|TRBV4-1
CASSPGGSYEQYF
TGCGCCAGCAGCCCGGGGGGGTCCTACGAGCAGTACTTC
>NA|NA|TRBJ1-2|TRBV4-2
CASSQELRTGSKYGYTF
TGTGCCAGCAGCCAAGAATTAAGAACAGGCTCAAAATATGGCTACACCTTC
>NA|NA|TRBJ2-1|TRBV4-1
CASSPQPPGSSYNEQFF
TGCGCCAGCAGCCCACAACCCCCGGGCAGCTCCTACAATGAGCAGTTCTTC
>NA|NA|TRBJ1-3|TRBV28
CASSLRRSGNTIYF
TGTGCCAGCAGTTTAAGGAGGTCTGGAAACACCATATATTTT
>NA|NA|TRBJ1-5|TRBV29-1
CSGTSRGGLGQPQHF
TGCAGCGGAACGTCTAGGGGGGGCTTAGGGCAGCCCCAGCATTTT
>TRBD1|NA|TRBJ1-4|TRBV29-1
CSVGKGQGANEKLFF
TGCAGCGTTGGAAAAGGACAGGGGGCTAATGAAAAACTGTTTTTT
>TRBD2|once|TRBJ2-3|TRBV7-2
CASSSTSGRFTDTQYF
TGTGCCAGCAGCTCGACTAGCGGTAGATTCACAGATACGCAGTATTTT
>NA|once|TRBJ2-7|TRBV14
CASSRAMTRYYEQYF
TGTGCCAGCAGCCGAGCGATGACTCGCTACTACGAGCAGTACTTC
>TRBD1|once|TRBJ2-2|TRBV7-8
CASRSRIDRENTGELFF
TGTGCCAGCAGGTCCAGAATCGACAGGGAGAACACCGGGGAGCTGTTTTTT
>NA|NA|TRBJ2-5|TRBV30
CAWSRGRQTQYF
TGTGCCTGGAGTCGGGGTAGGCAGACCCAGTACTTC
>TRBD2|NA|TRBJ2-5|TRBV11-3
CASSLGLAGQETQYF
TGTGCCAGCAGCTTAGGGCTAGCGGGACAAGAGACCCAGTACTTC
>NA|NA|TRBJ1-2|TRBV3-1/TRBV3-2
CASSQDLGVNGYTF
TGTGCCAGCAGCCAAGATCTGGGAGTAAATGGCTACACCTTC
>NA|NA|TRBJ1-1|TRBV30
CAWSVPKIGNTEAFF
TGTGCCTGGAGTGTCCCCAAGATCGGAAACACTGAAGCTTTCTTT
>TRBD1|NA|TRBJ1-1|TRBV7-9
CASSAMIGTGVTEAFF
TGTGCCAGCAGCGCCATGATTGGGACAGGGGTAACTGAAGCTTTCTTT
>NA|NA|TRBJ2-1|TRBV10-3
CAISHPTRNEQFF
TGTGCCATCAGCCACCCGACACGCAATGAGCAGTTCTTC
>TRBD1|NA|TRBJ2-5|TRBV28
CASSFPGTGENQETQYF
TGTGCCAGCAGTTTCCCCGGGACAGGGGAGAACCAAGAGACCCAGTACTTC
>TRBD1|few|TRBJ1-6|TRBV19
CASGWQGGSPLHF
TGTGCCAGTGGGTGGCAGGGGGGTTCACCCCTCCACTTT
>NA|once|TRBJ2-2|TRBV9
CASSPRTRNTGELFF
TGTGCCAGCAGCCCACGGACTCGGAACACCGGGGAGCTGTTTTTT
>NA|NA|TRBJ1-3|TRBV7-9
CASSSGFSGNTIYF
TGTGCCAGCAGCTCAGGCTTCTCTGGAAACACCATATATTTT
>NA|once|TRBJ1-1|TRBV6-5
CASSPGSLEAFF
TGTGCCAGCAGTCCGGGGTCCCTTGAAGCTTTCTTT
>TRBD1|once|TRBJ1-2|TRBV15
CATSREGQGAFSYGYTF
TGTGCCACCAGCAGAGAGGGACAGGGGGCCTTTAGCTATGGCTACACCTTC
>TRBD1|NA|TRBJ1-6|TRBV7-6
CASSSTGTGNSPLHF
TGTGCCAGCAGCTCAACCGGGACAGGGAATTCACCCCTCCACTTT
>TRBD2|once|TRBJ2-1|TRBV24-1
CATSVAGLASDEQFF
TGTGCCACCAGTGTTGCAGGACTAGCTTCCGATGAGCAGTTCTTC
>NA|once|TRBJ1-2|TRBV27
CASTYSVRAQANYGYTF
TGTGCCAGCACCTACAGTGTCCGGGCCCAAGCTAACTATGGCTACACCTTC
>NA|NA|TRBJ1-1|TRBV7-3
CASSSTPNTEAFF
TGTGCCAGCAGCTCGACACCGAACACTGAAGCTTTCTTT
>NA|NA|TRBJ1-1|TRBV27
CASSFSARTEAFF
TGTGCCAGCAGTTTTTCGGCCCGGACTGAAGCTTTCTTT